Below are 17 T cell receptor beta chains sequenced from a single sample in a study of CD8 T cells in Susac syndrome. Reverse transcription of roughly 0.5 to 1 ug RNA used random hexamers. TCRdb re-called the immunoSEQ multiplex PCR reads with MiXCR, one entry per CDR3 protein. Of about 190,000 distinct CDR3 sequences detected, around 90% appear once; the ten largest clones hold 0.087%. Input material: CD4+ T cells from PBMCs. The source of these receptors is a human donor with Susac syndrome.

The CDR3: CASSFMGNQPQHF. The CDR3, as DNA: TGTGCCAGCAGTTTTATGGGCAATCAGCCCCAGCATTTT. This chain uses TRBV27 with TRBJ1-5; no definite D call. Germline assignment: CDR1 MNHEY and CDR2 SMNVEV (reference sequence). This CDR3 is 13 amino acids long. V was clipped by 3 bases and J by 2 bases, with 5 bases between them.

The V gene is TRBV7-9, the J gene TRBJ1-1; D perhaps matches TRBD1 (6 bases). V lost 6 bases, J lost 0 bases, and 11 bases lay in between. From germline, CDR1 is SEHNR and CDR2 FQNEAQ (reference sequence). This CDR3 has 14 amino acids. CDR3 sequence (DNA): TGTGCCAGCAGGAGGACAGAGCTGAACACTGAAGCTTTCTTT. The encoded protein is CASRRTELNTEAFF.

The chain carries TRBV10-3 and TRBJ2-7; D is unclear. Germline V gene data show CDR1 as ENHRY and CDR2 as SYGVKD. The CDR3 sequence is 11 residues long. V lost 3 bases and J 3 bases, leaving 3 bases between the germline ends. CDR3 residues: CAISDSYEQYF. The DNA for the CDR3 is TGTGCCATCAGTGACAGCTACGAGCAGTACTTC.

This rearrangement joins TRBV5-4 to TRBJ1-6; D possibly corresponds to TRBD1 (5 bases). The CDR3 is 15 residues long. Germline V gene lookup returns CDR1 SGHNT and CDR2 YYREEE (reference sequence). V was shortened by 4 bases and J by 9 bases, with 17 bases between the two germline ends. CDR3 sequence reads: CASSPGGGDGSPLHF. As DNA, the CDR3 is TGTGCCAGCAGCCCTGGCGGAGGGGATGGTTCACCCCTCCACTTT. The whole variable domain, remainder taken from reference TRBV5-4 and TRBJ1-6, is ETGVTQSPTHLIKTRGQQVTLRCSSQSGHNTVSWYQQALGQGPQFIFQYYREEENGRGNFPPRFSGLQFPNYSSELNVNALELDDSALYLCASSPGGGDGSPLHFGNGTRLTVT.

The rearrangement links TRBV3-1 to TRBJ1-5; no clear D. The CDR3 is made up of 17 amino acids. Looked up from germline, CDR1 is LGHDT and CDR2 is YNNKEL (reference sequence). Trimming left V 6 bases short and J 4 bases short, with 22 bases between. The CDR3 DNA sequence: TGTGCCAGCAGTCCTGGACGGGATAGTTACACGAATCAGCCCCAGCATTTT. Residues: CASSPGRDSYTNQPQHF. The whole variable domain, filled in from reference TRBV3-1 and TRBJ1-5, reads DTAVSQTPKYLVTQMGNDKSIKCEQNLGHDTMYWYKQDSKKFLKIMFSYNNKELIINETVPNRFSPKSPDKAHLNLHINSLELGDSAVYFCASSPGRDSYTNQPQHFGDGTRLSIL.

This chain joins TRBV20-1 and TRBJ2-1; possibly TRBD1 for D (6 bases). The germline CDR1 and CDR2 sequences are DFQATT and SNEGSKA (reference sequence). The CDR3 runs 13 residues. Between the trimmed V and J ends, which lost 6 bases and 15 bases, there was a span of 24 bases. The CDR3 DNA reads TGCAGTGCCCGAAACACAGGGAGTGCAGTGGGGTTCTTC. Translated: CSARNTGSAVGFF.

The rearrangement uses TRBV20-1 and TRBJ2-7, with D uncertain. Germline V gives CDR1 DFQATT, CDR2 SNEGSKA (reference sequence). Trimming cost V 3 bases and J 3 bases, with 15 bases left between them. This CDR3 is built from 14 residues. This CDR3 is CSARGKIRSYEQYF. The CDR3, as DNA: TGCAGTGCTAGGGGAAAAATTAGGAGCTACGAGCAGTACTTC.

The rearrangement links TRBV2 to TRBJ1-5; D remains ambiguous. The CDR3 covers 15 residues. Germline CDR1 is SNHLY and CDR2 is FYNNEI. V lost 0 bases to trimming and J lost 7 bases, with 13 bases between them. The CDR3 region has the DNA TGTGCCAGCAGTGAAGCGCTTCGGGAGGGCCAGCCCCAGCATTTT. Its translation is CASSEALREGQPQHF.

V is TRBV25-1 and J is TRBJ2-6, with D unresolved. This CDR3 is 14 amino acids long. V dropped 4 bases and J dropped 0 bases, with 4 bases sitting between them. Per germline, CDR1 MGHDK and CDR2 SYGVNS. In nucleotides, the CDR3 is TGTGCCAGCAGTGCCAACTCTGGGGCCAACGTCCTGACTTTC. Encoded protein: CASSANSGANVLTF. Based on the CDR3 plus reference TRBV25-1 and TRBJ2-6, the full variable domain is EADIYQTPRYLVIGTGKKITLECSQTMGHDKMYWYQQDPGMELHLIHYSYGVNSTEKGDLSSESTVSRIRTEHFPLTLESARPSHTSQYLCASSANSGANVLTFGAGSRLTVL.

The chain is built from TRBV4-1 and TRBJ1-1; 7 bases are a match to TRBD1. V shed 2 bases, J shed 2 bases, and the junction held 8 bases outside the gene matches. CDR1 is MGHRA, CDR2 YSYEKL, per germline. The CDR3 sequence is 16 residues long. In DNA, the CDR3 is TGCGCCAGCAGCCAACTTATACAGGGGCCCAACACTGAAGCTTTCTTT. This sequence encodes CASSQLIQGPNTEAFF.

The chain has TRBV19 and TRBJ2-3, with D possibly being TRBD2 (6 bases). The CDR3 is made up of 14 amino acids. Trimming stripped 10 bases from V and 4 bases from J, with 18 bases between. Germline V CDR1 and CDR2: LNHDA, SQIVND (reference sequence). The CDR3 DNA sequence: TGTGCCAAACAATGGCGCCGCGGGGCAGATACGCAGTATTTT. This gives the protein CAKQWRRGADTQYF.

The chain carries TRBV5-8 and TRBJ2-1; D is perhaps TRBD1 or TRBD2 (5 bases each). Trimming left V 7 bases short and J 5 bases short, with 16 bases between. CDR3 length: 14 residues. Germline CDR1 reads SGHTS; CDR2 reads YDEGEE. CDR3 nucleotides: TGTGCCAGCGGCGATGAGGGGATCAACAATGAGCAGTTCTTC. It translates to CASGDEGINNEQFF.

This clonotype was picked up one time. V is TRBV10-3 and J is TRBJ1-4; 9 bases map to TRBD1. The trim removed 2 bases at V and 7 bases at J, leaving 5 bases unmatched. The CDR3 totals 15 residues. Germline V lookup: CDR1 ENHRY, CDR2 SYGVKD. The CDR3 bases are TGTGCCATCAGTGAGGGGGACAGGGATAGTGAAAAACTGTTTTTT. It translates to CAISEGDRDSEKLFF.

CDR3 coding DNA: TGTGCCAGCAGCCGTGGGAGCGGGACCTACAATGAGCAGTTCTTC. As protein: CASSRGSGTYNEQFF. The chain is built from TRBV12-3 or TRBV12-4 and TRBJ2-1; the match to TRBD2 covers 7 bases. This CDR3 spans 15 amino acids. The ends lost 6 bases at V and 2 bases at J; junction bases unmatched: 7.

The chain uses TRBV20-1 and TRBJ2-4; D remains ambiguous. The CDR3 length is 10 residues. V shed 1 base and J shed 7 bases, with 2 bases lying between them. Germline lookup yields CDR1 DFQATT and CDR2 SNEGSKA (reference sequence). The CDR3 region is CSARGNIQYF. CDR3 in DNA: TGCAGTGCTAGAGGGAACATTCAGTACTTC.

The CDR3 reads CASSEGPTSNEKLFF. The CDR3 DNA reads as TGTGCCAGCAGTGAAGGACCCACTTCGAATGAAAAACTGTTTTTT. This sequence joins TRBV2 and TRBJ1-4; no reliable D call. The CDR3 spans 15 residues. Trimming left V 1 base short and J 5 bases short, with 11 bases between. In germline, CDR1 is SNHLY, CDR2 FYNNEI.

This sequence joins TRBV7-9 and TRBJ1-5; 9 nucleotides line up with TRBD1. CDR1 and CDR2 from the germline V gene are SEHNR and FQNEAQ (reference sequence). V gave up 4 bases and J gave up 2 bases; unmatched junction bases: 3. CDR3 length equals 15 residues. In DNA form, the CDR3 reads TGTGCCAGCAGCTCCGGGACAGGGCGCAATCAGCCCCAGCATTTT. It specifies CASSSGTGRNQPQHF.